Sequencing of this T cell receptor (beta chain) was carried out in a study of CD4 T cells in relation to SARS-CoV-2 and coronaviruses. Comment on this clone: Its antigen remains unknown.

Here immunoSEQ multiplex PCR was the method, and the copy in TCRdb shows in-frame clones only, minus some. The table shows 28,000 or so clones, with around 76% occurring only once. The unexposed donors gave CD4+ T cells in about 2010-2019, prior to COVID-19. CD4+ T cells were isolated from the cells after around eleven days of culture. PBMCs were plated at about 2 million per well in IL-2-containing medium. Input material: CD4+ T cells from PBMCs, cultured in vitro. This clonotype originated in a human donor in good health.

Here the CDR3 DNA reads TGTGCCAGCAGCCAAGGGTCAGGCGGGTGGAGCTACACCTTC. Its protein is CASSQGSGGWSYTF. The chain links TRBV3-1 (or the pseudogene TRBV3-2) to TRBJ1-2; no clear D. With 1 base removed from V and 9 bases from J, the gap between germline ends came to 15 bases. This CDR3 has 14 amino acids. In germline, CDR1 is LGHDT, CDR2 YNNKEL (reference sequence).